This record concerns one TCR beta chain sequence. Its antigen is not identified. This entry belongs to a study of CD8+ T cells in alopecia areata. The study, taken as a whole, reports: Expanded CD8+ clones among the top 100, and scalp clonality, were significantly decreased by tofacitinib.

Unmatched junction bases numbered 2, after V lost 0 bases and J lost 6 bases. Germline values: CDR1 SGHNT, CDR2 YYREEE (reference sequence). The CDR3 is 14 amino acids. Extracted RNA was reverse transcribed into cDNA, the sequencing template. Clones were read by immunoSEQ multiplex PCR, and TCRdb kept only the in-frame ones, dropping some. The repertoire consists of 150,000 or so clones, with 58% occurring once and the leading ten covering approximately 16%. Treatment in this sample: oral pan-JAK inhibitor, 5-10 mg twice daily. This receptor was obtained from a human donor with alopecia areata. The rearrangement uses TRBV5-4 and TRBJ1-2; 10 bases agree with TRBD1. Sequencing was performed on CD4+ T cells sorted from blood, taken between weeks 55 and 65, from a patient treated with tofacitinib. The CDR3 region has the DNA TGTGCCAGCAGCTTGGTTGGGACAGGGGATGGCTACACCTTC. This encodes CASSLVGTGDGYTF.